This T cell receptor (beta chain) was captured by sequencing in a study of cytomegalovirus exposure and HLA in healthy donors. The wider study: A preliminary data release comprised tens of millions of unique TCRs obtained from HLA-typed donors. Study conclusions and caveats: A further, later analysis showed that HLA-associated TCR beta chains (compared with equally common others) were more clonally expanded. Highly shared sequence variants in one cluster were likely a sequencing artifact. The authors later found TCR association rates varying by HLA locus, with DRB1 most and HLA-C fewest.

Worth noting for this clone: The antigen is not known.

CDR3 length: 14 residues. Germline lookup yields CDR1 MNHEY and CDR2 SVGAGI. After removal of 6 bases from V and 0 bases from J, the junction contained 2 bases not matched to a gene. Primers included in the PCR were 60 Vbeta and 13 Jbeta primers. Sequencing was performed with immunoSEQ multiplex PCR; in TCRdb, only in-frame clones are kept and a portion is missing. The sample gives about 170,000 clones, 82% of which show up once; less than 1% is in the top ten. The sample taken for sequencing was PBMCs. This clonotype was sampled from a girl aged 2 to 9 in good health and CMV-seropositive. This chain joins TRBV6-5 and TRBJ1-3; 7 positions agree with TRBD1. CDR3 sequence (DNA): TGTGCCAGCAGAAACAGGGGCTCTGGAAACACCATATATTTT. Its translation: CASRNRGSGNTIYF.